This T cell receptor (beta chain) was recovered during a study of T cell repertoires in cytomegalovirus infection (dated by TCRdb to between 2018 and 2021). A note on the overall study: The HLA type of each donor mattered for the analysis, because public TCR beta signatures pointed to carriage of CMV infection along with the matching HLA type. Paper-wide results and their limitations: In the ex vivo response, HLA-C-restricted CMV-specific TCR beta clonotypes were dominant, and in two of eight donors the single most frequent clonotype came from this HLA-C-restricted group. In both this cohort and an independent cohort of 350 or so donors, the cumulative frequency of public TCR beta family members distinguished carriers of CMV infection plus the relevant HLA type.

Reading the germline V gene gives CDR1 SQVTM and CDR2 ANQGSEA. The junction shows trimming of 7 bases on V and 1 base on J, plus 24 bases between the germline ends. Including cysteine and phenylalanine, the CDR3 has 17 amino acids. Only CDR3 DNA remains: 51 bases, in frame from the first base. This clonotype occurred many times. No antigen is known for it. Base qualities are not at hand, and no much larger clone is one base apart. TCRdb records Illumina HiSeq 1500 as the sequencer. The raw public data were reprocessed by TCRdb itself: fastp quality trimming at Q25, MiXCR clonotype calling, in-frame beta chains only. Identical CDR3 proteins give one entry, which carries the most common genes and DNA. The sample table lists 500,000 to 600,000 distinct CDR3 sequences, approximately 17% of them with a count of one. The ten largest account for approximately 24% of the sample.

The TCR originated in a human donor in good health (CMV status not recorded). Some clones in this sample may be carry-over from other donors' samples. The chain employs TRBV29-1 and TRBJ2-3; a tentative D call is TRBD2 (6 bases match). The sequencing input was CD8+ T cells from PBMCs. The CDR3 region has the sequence CSGGGRTTASGTDTQYF. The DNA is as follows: TGCAGCGGGGGCGGGCGGACTACAGCCTCAGGCACAGATACGCAGTATTTT.